This T cell receptor (beta chain) was obtained from a study of T cell clonotyping in hematopoietic cell transplantation. Findings of the study overall: After transplant, recipient diversity fell while pathologically expanded clonotypes grew through day 180.

Of note for this clone: Antigen unknown.

V lost 4 bases, J lost 0 bases, and 13 bases lay in between. The CDR3 has 16 amino acids. The V gene's germline CDR1 is SGHNT and CDR2 YYREEE (reference sequence). Sequenced by immunoSEQ multiplex PCR; TCRdb stores in-frame clones only, minus some. This table holds about 13,000 clones, 90% found once. The source is a man aged 25 to 40 in good health. Some clones in this sample may be carry-over from other donors' samples. The source material was peripheral blood mononuclear cells. The chain is built from TRBV5-4 and TRBJ2-2; D might be TRBD1 (6 bases). The CDR3 DNA follows: TGTGCCAGCAGCCCGGACAGCCACCCGAACACCGGGGAGCTGTTTTTT. Encoded protein: CASSPDSHPNTGELFF.